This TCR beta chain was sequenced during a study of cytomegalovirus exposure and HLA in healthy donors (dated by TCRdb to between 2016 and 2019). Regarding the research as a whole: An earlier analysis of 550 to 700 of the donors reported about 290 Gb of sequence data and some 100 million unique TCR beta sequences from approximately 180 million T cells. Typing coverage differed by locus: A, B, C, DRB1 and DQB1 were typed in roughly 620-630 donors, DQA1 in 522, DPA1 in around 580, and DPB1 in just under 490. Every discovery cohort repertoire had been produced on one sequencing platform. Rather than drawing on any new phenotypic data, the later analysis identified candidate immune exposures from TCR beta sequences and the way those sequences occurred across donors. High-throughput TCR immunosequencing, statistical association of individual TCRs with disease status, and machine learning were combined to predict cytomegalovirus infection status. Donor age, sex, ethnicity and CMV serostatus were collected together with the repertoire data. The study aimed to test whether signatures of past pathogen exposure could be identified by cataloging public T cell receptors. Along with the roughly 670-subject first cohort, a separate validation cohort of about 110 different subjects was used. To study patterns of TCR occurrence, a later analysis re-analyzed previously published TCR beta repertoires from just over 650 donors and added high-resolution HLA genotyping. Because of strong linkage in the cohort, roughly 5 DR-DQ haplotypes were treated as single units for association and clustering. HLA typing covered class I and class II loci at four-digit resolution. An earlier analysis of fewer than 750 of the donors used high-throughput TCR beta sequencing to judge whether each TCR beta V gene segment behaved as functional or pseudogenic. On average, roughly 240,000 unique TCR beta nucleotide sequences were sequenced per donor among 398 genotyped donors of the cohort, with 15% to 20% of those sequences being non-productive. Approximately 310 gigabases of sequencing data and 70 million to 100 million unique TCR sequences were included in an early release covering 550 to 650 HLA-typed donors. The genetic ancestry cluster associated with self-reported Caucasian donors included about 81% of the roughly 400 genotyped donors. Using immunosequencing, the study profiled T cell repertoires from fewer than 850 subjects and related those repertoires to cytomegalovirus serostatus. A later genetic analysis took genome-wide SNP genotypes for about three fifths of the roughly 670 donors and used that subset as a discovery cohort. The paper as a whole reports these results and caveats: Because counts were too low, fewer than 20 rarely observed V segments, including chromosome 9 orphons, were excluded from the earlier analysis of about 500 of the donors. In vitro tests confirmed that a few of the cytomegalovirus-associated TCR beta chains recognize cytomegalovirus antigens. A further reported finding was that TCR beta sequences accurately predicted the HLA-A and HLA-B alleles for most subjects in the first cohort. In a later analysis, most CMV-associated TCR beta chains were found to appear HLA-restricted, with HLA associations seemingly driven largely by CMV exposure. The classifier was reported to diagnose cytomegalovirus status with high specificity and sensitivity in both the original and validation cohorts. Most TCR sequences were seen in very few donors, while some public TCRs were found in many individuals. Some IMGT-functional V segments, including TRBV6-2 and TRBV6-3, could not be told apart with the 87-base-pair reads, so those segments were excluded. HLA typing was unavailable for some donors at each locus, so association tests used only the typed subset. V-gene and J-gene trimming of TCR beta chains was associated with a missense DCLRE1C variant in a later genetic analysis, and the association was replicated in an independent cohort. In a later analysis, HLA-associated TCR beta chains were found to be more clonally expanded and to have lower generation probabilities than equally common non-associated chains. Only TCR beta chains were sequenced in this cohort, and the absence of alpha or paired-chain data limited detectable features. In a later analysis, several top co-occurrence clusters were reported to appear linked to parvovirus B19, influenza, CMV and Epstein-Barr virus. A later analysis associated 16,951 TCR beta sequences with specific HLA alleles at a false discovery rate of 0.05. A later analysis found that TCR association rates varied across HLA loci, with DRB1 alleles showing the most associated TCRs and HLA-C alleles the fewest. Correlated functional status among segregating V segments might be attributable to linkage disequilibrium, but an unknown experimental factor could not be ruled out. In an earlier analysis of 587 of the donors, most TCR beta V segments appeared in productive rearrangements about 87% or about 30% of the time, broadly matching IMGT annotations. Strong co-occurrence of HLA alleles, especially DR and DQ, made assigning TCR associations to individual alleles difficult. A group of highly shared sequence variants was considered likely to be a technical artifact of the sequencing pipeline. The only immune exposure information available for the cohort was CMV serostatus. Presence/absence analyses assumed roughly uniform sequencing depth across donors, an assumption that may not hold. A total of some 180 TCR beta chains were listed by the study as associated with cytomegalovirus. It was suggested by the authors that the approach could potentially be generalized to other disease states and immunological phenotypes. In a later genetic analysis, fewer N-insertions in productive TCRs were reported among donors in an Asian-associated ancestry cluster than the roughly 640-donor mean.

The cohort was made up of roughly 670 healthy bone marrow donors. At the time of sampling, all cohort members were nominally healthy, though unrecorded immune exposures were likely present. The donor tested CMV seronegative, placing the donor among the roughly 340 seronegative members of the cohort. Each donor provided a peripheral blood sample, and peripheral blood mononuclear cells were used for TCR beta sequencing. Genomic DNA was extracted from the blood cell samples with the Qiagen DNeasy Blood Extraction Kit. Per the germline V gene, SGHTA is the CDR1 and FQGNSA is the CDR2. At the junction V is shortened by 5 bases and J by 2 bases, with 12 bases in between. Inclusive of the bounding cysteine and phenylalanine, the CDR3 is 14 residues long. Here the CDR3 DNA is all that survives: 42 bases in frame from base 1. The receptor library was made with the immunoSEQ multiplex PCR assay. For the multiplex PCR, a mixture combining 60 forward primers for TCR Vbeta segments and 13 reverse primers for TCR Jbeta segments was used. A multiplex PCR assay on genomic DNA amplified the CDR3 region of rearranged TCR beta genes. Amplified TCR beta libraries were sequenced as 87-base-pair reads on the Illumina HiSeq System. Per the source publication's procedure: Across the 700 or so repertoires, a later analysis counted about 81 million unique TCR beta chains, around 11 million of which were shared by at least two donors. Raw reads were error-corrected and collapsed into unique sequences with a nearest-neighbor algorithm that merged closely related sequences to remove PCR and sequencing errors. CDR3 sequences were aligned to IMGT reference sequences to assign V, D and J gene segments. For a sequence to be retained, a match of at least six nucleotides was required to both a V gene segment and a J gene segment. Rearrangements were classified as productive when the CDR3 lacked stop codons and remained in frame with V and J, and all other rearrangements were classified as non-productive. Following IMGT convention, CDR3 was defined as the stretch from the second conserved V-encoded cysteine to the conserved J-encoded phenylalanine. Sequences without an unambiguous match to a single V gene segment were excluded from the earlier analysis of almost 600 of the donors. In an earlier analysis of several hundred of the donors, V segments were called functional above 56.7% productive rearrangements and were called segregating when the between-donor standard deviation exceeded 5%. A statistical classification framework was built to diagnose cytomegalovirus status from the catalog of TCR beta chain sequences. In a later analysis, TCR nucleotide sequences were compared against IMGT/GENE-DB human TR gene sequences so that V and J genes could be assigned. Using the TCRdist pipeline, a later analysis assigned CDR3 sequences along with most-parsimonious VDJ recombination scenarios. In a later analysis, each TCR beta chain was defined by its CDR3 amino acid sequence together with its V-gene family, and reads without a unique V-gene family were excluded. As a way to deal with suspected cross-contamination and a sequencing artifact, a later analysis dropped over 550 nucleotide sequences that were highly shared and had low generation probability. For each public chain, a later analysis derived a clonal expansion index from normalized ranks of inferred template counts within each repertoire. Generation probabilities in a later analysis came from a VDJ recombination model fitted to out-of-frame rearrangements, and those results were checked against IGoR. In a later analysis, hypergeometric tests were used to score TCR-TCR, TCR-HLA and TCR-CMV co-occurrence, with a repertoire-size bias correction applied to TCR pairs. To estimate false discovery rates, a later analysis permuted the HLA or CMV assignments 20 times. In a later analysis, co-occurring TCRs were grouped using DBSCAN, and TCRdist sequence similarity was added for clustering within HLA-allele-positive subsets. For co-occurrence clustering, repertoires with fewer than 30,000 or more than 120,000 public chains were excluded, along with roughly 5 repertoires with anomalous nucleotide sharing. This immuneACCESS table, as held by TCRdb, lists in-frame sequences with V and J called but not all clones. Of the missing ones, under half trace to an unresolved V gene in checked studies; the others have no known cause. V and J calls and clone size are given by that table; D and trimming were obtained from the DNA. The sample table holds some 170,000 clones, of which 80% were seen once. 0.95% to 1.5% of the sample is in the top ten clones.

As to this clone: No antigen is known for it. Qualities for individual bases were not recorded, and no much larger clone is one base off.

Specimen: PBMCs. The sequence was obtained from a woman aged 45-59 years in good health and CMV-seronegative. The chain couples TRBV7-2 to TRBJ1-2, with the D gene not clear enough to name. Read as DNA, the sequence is TGTGCCAGCAGCCTGACGGCCGGGAACTATGGCTACACCTTC. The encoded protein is CASSLTAGNYGYTF.